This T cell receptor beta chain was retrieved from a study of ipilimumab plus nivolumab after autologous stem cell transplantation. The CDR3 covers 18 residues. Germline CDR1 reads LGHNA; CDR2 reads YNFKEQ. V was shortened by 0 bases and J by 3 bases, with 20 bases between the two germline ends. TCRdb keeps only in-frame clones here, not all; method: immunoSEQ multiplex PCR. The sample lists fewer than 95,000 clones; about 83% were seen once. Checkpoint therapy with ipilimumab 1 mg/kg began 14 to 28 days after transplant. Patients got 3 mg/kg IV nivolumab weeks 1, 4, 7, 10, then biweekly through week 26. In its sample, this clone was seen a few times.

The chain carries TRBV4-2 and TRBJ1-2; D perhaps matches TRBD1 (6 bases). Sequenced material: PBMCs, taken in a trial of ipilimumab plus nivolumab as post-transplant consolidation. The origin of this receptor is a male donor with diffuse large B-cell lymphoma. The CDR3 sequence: CASSQEPSGRGHYYGYTF. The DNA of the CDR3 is TGTGCCAGCAGCCAAGAACCCTCGGGCAGGGGACATTACTATGGCTACACCTTC.